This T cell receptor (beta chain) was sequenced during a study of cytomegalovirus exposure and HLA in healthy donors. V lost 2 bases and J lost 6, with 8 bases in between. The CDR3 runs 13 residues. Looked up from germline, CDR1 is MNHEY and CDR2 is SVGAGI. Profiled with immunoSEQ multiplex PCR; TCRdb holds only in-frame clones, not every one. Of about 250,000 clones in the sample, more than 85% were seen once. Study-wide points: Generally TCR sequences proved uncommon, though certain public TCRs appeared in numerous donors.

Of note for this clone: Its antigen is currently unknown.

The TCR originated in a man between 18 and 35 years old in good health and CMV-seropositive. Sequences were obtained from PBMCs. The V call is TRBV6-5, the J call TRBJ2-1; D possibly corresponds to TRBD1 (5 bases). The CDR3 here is CASSYVQGNEQFF. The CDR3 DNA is TGTGCCAGCAGTTACGTCCAGGGCAATGAGCAGTTCTTC.